A selection of T cell receptor beta chains follows, all from one sample in a study of T cells in Graves' hyperthyroidism and ophthalmopathy. Each CDR3 protein is one row after TCRdb ran MiXCR on the multiplex PCR reads. The data show some 550,000 distinct CDR3 sequences, with approximately 16% seen just once and 2.5% to 4% held by the top ten. The sample comprised blood. The receptors originated from a middle-aged woman with Graves' ophthalmopathy. CDR3s include the opening cysteine and the closing phenylalanine or tryptophan. Fields, in order: D gene, clone size, V gene, J gene, CDR3 protein, CDR3 DNA. D genes are given only for firm matches. Clone sizes are given selectively: once, few, many, or a class where the clone is expanded.

NA	many	TRBV5-1	TRBJ2-1	CASSLLVTPSSYNEQFF	TGCGCCAGCAGCTTGCTTGTGACTCCGAGCTCCTACAATGAGCAGTTCTTC
NA	many	TRBV12-3/TRBV12-4	TRBJ1-4	CASSLWNEKLFF	TGTGCCAGCAGTTTGTGGAATGAAAAACTGTTTTTT
NA	NA	TRBV5-1	TRBJ2-7	CASSLAPESGEQYF	TGCGCCAGCAGCCTCGCGCCAGAATCGGGGGAGCAGTACTTC
NA	NA	TRBV20-1	TRBJ2-5	CSALLSGETQYF	TGCAGTGCCCTCCTAAGCGGGGAGACCCAGTACTTC
NA	few	TRBV12-3/TRBV12-4	TRBJ1-3	CAGSISGNTIYF	TGTGCCGGCAGCATCTCTGGAAACACCATATATTTT
NA	NA	TRBV20-1	TRBJ1-4	CSAAPMGRNEKLFF	TGCAGTGCCGCCCCAATGGGGCGCAATGAAAAACTGTTTTTT
TRBD1	NA	TRBV19	TRBJ2-5	CASSIPSDRGASETQYF	TGTGCCAGTAGTATCCCCTCCGACAGGGGCGCGTCAGAGACCCAGTACTTC
NA	once	TRBV7-9	TRBJ1-2	CASSPMGGRGYTF	TGTGCCAGCAGCCCAATGGGGGGCAGGGGCTACACCTTC
NA	NA	TRBV10-3	TRBJ2-3	CAISERGGSTDTQYF	TGTGCCATCAGTGAAAGAGGGGGGAGCACAGATACGCAGTATTTT
TRBD1	many	TRBV28	TRBJ2-3	CASRSDRGPDTQYF	TGTGCCAGCAGATCCGACAGGGGTCCAGATACGCAGTATTTT
NA	few	TRBV30	TRBJ2-3	CAWGISPDTQYF	TGTGCCTGGGGGATAAGCCCCGATACGCAGTATTTT
NA	many	TRBV6-1	TRBJ2-6	CASSEGYSGANVLTF	TGTGCCAGCAGTGAAGGGTACTCTGGGGCCAACGTCCTGACTTTC
NA	NA	TRBV20-1	TRBJ2-5	CSAALKTQYF	TGCAGTGCTGCACTGAAGACCCAGTACTTC
TRBD1	many	TRBV6-1	TRBJ1-4	CASSEPTGGNEKLFF	TGTGCCAGCAGTGAACCGACAGGGGGCAATGAAAAACTGTTTTTT
TRBD2	NA	TRBV7-9	TRBJ2-7	CASSSPREGPFYEQYF	TGTGCCAGCAGCTCCCCACGGGAGGGACCCTTCTACGAGCAGTACTTC
TRBD1	few	TRBV7-7	TRBJ2-3	CASSPQPGQGADTQYF	TGTGCTAGCAGCCCCCAACCGGGACAGGGAGCAGATACGCAGTATTTT
TRBD2	few	TRBV4-1	TRBJ2-1	CASSQDGGTTNEQFF	TGCGCCAGCAGCCAAGATGGGGGGACTACCAATGAGCAGTTCTTC
NA	many	TRBV6-2/TRBV6-3	TRBJ1-5	CASRDPNQPQHF	TGTGCCAGCAGAGACCCAAATCAGCCCCAGCATTTT
NA	many	TRBV20-1	TRBJ1-5	CSARKYRDANQPQHF	TGCAGTGCCAGAAAGTACCGGGACGCCAATCAGCCCCAGCATTTT
TRBD2	NA	TRBV18	TRBJ2-3	CASSPQGLNGGGTQYF	TGTGCCAGCTCACCTCAGGGCCTCAACGGGGGGGGTACGCAGTATTTT
TRBD2	few	TRBV5-1	TRBJ2-5	CASSLEGTSGRGTQYF	TGCGCCAGCAGCTTGGAGGGGACTAGCGGGAGAGGGACCCAGTACTTC
TRBD2	few	TRBV28	TRBJ2-1	CASSFGLANEQFF	TGTGCCAGCAGTTTCGGACTAGCCAATGAGCAGTTCTTC
NA	NA	TRBV19	TRBJ1-1	CASQGDTEAFF	TGTGCCAGTCAGGGAGACACTGAAGCTTTCTTT
NA	few	TRBV6-2/TRBV6-3	TRBJ2-7	CASSYNSPTEQYF	TGTGCCAGCAGTTATAACAGCCCTACTGAGCAGTACTTC
NA	many	TRBV28	TRBJ1-2	CASSFTQGDGTNYGYTF	TGTGCCAGCAGTTTCACACAGGGCGATGGTACTAACTATGGCTACACCTTC
NA	few	TRBV6-5	TRBJ1-1	CASSYSAAALNTEAFF	TGTGCCAGCAGTTACTCGGCCGCGGCCCTGAACACTGAAGCTTTCTTT
NA	NA	TRBV5-1	TRBJ2-5	CASQQNQETQYF	TGCGCCAGCCAGCAGAACCAAGAGACCCAGTACTTC
NA	few	TRBV27	TRBJ2-6	CASRYTGANVLTF	TGTGCCAGCAGGTATACTGGGGCCAACGTCCTGACTTTC
NA	NA	TRBV11-2	TRBJ2-1	CASSFLGGGAGDEQFF	TGTGCCAGCAGCTTCCTAGGGGGGGGGGCCGGGGATGAGCAGTTCTTC
NA	few	TRBV12-3/TRBV12-4	TRBJ1-3	CASSLSGFSGNTIYF	TGTGCCAGCAGTTTGTCGGGGTTCTCTGGAAACACCATATATTTT
TRBD1	few	TRBV7-6	TRBJ2-7	CASSLAGTGGEQYF	TGTGCCAGCAGCTTAGCCGGGACAGGCGGCGAGCAGTACTTC
TRBD1	many	TRBV5-5	TRBJ1-4	CASSYNDRGYEKLFF	TGTGCCAGCAGCTATAACGACAGGGGATACGAAAAACTGTTTTTT
TRBD2	NA	TRBV20-1	TRBJ2-1	CSARRGLAVYNEQFF	TGCAGTGCTAGACGGGGACTAGCGGTTTACAATGAGCAGTTCTTC
TRBD1	many	TRBV2	TRBJ1-2	CATSRDRARGYTF	TGTGCCACCTCCCGGGACAGGGCTCGTGGCTACACCTTC
NA	NA	TRBV15	TRBJ2-1	CATSRDRLGEQFF	TGTGCCACCAGCAGAGATCGGTTGGGTGAGCAGTTCTTC
TRBD1	NA	TRBV20-1	TRBJ1-2	CSARGGGQGYGYTF	TGCAGTGCCCGCGGGGGGGGACAGGGTTACGGCTACACCTTC
NA	many	TRBV6-1	TRBJ1-5	CASTHEANQPQHF	TGTGCCAGCACCCATGAGGCTAATCAGCCCCAGCATTTT
TRBD1	NA	TRBV27	TRBJ2-7	CASSLMQGVSYEQYF	TGTGCCAGCAGTTTAATGCAGGGGGTTTCCTACGAGCAGTACTTC
NA	many	TRBV28	TRBJ2-2	CASSFSINTGELFF	TGTGCCAGCAGTTTCTCGATAAATACCGGGGAGCTGTTTTTT
NA	many	TRBV6-2/TRBV6-3	TRBJ2-7	CASSYPRPLAYEQYF	TGTGCCAGCAGTTACCCTCGGCCGCTCGCCTACGAGCAGTACTTC
NA	NA	TRBV2	TRBJ2-5	CASRFRAQETQYF	TGTGCCAGCAGGTTCAGGGCTCAAGAGACCCAGTACTTC
TRBD1	many	TRBV2	TRBJ2-2	CASTGGGRNTGELFF	TGTGCCAGCACAGGGGGCGGGCGGAACACCGGGGAGCTGTTTTTT
TRBD1	many	TRBV7-3	TRBJ1-1	CASSRDRGGTEAFF	TGTGCCAGCAGCCGGGACAGGGGCGGCACTGAAGCTTTCTTT
NA	many	TRBV27	TRBJ1-5	CASSLGTVNQPQHF	TGTGCCAGCAGTCTCGGGACGGTAAATCAGCCCCAGCATTTT
TRBD1	NA	TRBV6-1	TRBJ2-3	CASSTYRGQDTQYF	TGTGCCAGCAGTACATACAGGGGGCAAGATACGCAGTATTTT
NA	few	TRBV24-1	TRBJ2-5	CATLGITLEKTQYF	TGTGCCACCCTCGGGATAACACTAGAAAAGACCCAGTACTTC
NA	many	TRBV7-9	TRBJ2-7	CASSPYSETGPYEQYF	TGTGCCAGCAGCCCTTACTCCGAGACGGGACCCTACGAGCAGTACTTC
NA	NA	TRBV29-1	TRBJ2-7	CSGGSTLEQYF	TGCAGCGGAGGCAGTACGCTCGAGCAGTACTTC
NA	many	TRBV20-1	TRBJ2-2	CSVTGTPNTGELFF	TGCAGTGTTACCGGGACTCCCAACACCGGGGAGCTGTTTTTT
TRBD1	many	TRBV30	TRBJ1-2	CAWSGTGGLSGYTF	TGTGCCTGGAGTGGGACAGGGGGCCTCTCTGGCTACACCTTC
TRBD1	many	TRBV28	TRBJ1-3	CASSGQAELAIYF	TGTGCCAGCAGTGGACAGGCCGAGTTGGCCATATATTTT
NA	few	TRBV30	TRBJ1-5	CAWNGYSNQPQHF	TGTGCCTGGAATGGTTATAGCAATCAGCCCCAGCATTTT
TRBD2	NA	TRBV6-2/TRBV6-3	TRBJ2-3	CASRGGASGTPGPDTQYF	TGTGCCAGCAGGGGTGGGGCTAGCGGAACCCCGGGACCAGATACGCAGTATTTT
TRBD1	many	TRBV3-1	TRBJ1-1	CASSQGTGSTTEAFF	TGTGCCAGCAGCCAAGGGACAGGGAGTACCACTGAAGCTTTCTTT
TRBD1	NA	TRBV19	TRBJ1-5	CASSPRQGVSNQPQHF	TGTGCCAGTAGTCCAAGACAGGGGGTGAGCAATCAGCCCCAGCATTTT